The present TCR beta chain was sequenced within a study of response to subunit inactivated influenza vaccine. Germline loops: CDR1 SEHNR, CDR2 FQNEAQ (reference sequence). The trim removed 3 bases at V and 0 bases at J, leaving 10 bases unmatched. The CDR3 sequence is 17 residues long. Each CDR3 protein is one row after TCRdb ran MiXCR on the RT-PCR reads. The table includes some 540,000 distinct CDR3 sequences, under 30% detected once. The same sample was also studied in work on T cells expressing NK-cell markers. That paper states: Production of TCR beta cDNA relied on 5'RACE template switching with UMIs. Serological testing identified seven of the eight sequenced donors as HCMV-seropositive and one as seronegative. The study found dominant NKG2C+ clonotypes at about 1.0-8% of CD8+ T cells in six donors. The CD3+CD56-NKG2C+ fraction was also led by these clonotypes in a few donors.

Sequencing was performed on CD4+ T cells sorted from PBMCs, taken roughly 13 days after vaccination. The chain links TRBV7-9 to TRBJ2-5; 7 bases align to TRBD2. This TCR derives from a man aged 45 to 65 who received an inactivated influenza vaccine. CDR3: CASSLGSGTQYQETQYF. The CDR3 DNA sequence: TGTGCCAGCAGCTTGGGCAGCGGGACGCAGTACCAAGAGACCCAGTACTTC.